The present T cell receptor beta chain was sequenced within a study of T cells after yellow fever vaccination. Looking at the study overall: Fractions of low cell number were prepared using SMART-Seq v4 Ultra Low Input. Whole-study findings and limits: Faster peaking, at day 5 versus 15, marked a secondary response that was weaker.

Trimming removed 3 bases at V and 2 bases at J, with 11 bases between. Germline V CDR1 and CDR2: MDHEN, SYDVKM. The CDR3 consists of 16 residues. From the 5' RACE reads, TCRdb called clonotypes with MiXCR, one entry per CDR3 protein. The repertoire holds just under 600,000 distinct CDR3 sequences, with approximately 13% as singletons. Of note for this clonotype: The antigen is unknown.

Sample: PBMCs, taken on the day of the yellow fever booster vaccination. The sequence was obtained from a man younger than 45 who received the YFV17D yellow fever vaccine. The J gene is TRBJ2-6, the V gene TRBV28; the D call may be TRBD1 or TRBD2 (5 bases each). For the CDR3, the DNA is TGTGCCAGCAGTTTTCATGGGGACGCTGGGGCCAACGTCCTGACTTTC. Its protein is CASSFHGDAGANVLTF.